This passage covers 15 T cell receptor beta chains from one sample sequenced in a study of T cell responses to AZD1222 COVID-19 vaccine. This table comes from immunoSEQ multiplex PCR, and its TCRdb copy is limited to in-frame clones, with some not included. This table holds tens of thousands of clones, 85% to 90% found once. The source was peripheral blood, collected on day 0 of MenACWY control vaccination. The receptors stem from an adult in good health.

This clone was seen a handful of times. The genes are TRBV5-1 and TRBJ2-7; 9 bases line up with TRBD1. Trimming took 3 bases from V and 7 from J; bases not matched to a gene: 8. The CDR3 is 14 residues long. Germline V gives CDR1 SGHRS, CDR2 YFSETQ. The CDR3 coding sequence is TGCGCCAGCAGCTCCGGACAGGGGTTGTGGGAGCAGTACTTC. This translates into CASSSGQGLWEQYF.

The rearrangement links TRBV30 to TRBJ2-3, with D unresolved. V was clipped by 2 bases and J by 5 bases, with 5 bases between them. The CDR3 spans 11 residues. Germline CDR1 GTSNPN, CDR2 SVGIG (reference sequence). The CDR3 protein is CAWSKEDTQYF. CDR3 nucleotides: TGTGCCTGGAGTAAGGAAGATACGCAGTATTTT.

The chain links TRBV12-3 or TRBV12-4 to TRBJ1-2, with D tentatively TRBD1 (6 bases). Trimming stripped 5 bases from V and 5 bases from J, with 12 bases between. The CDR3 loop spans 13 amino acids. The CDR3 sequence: CASSVNTGYGYTF. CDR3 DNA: TGTGCCAGCAGTGTGAATACAGGGTATGGCTACACCTTC.

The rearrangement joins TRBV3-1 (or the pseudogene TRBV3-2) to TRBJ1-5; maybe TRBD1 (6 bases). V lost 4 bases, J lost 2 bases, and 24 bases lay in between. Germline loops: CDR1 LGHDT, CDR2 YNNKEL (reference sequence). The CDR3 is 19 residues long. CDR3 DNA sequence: TGTGCCAGCAGCCTAAAATTAAGACGACAGGTAAGGGGCAATCAGCCCCAGCATTTT. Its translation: CASSLKLRRQVRGNQPQHF.

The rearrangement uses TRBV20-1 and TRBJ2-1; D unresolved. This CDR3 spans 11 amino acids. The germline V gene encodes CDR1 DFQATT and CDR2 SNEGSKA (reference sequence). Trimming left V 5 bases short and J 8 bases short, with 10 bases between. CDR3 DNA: TGCAGTGCTCTCCTAGGATATGAGCAGTTCTTC. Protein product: CSALLGYEQFF.

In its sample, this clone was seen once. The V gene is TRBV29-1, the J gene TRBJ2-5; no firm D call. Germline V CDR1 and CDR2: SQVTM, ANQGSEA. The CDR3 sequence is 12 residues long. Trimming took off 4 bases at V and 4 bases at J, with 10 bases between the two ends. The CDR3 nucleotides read TGCAGCGTTGTACAGAACAGAGAGACCCAGTACTTC. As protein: CSVVQNRETQYF.

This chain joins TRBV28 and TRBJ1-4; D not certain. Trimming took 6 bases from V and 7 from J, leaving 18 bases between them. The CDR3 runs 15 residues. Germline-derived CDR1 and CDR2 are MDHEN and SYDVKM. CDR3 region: CASRRGPISGEKLFF. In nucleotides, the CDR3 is TGTGCCAGCAGACGTGGACCCATTTCGGGTGAAAAACTGTTTTTT. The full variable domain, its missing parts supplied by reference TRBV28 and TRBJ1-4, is DVKVTQSSRYLVKRTGEKVFLECVQDMDHENMFWYRQDPGLGLRLIYFSYDVKMKEKGDIPEGYSVSREKKERFSLILESASTNQTSMYLCASRRGPISGEKLFFGSGTQLSVL.

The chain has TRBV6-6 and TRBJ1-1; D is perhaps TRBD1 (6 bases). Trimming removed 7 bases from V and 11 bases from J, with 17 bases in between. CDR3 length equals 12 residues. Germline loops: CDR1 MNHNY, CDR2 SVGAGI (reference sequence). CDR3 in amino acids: CASTGTGIGAFF. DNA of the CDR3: TGTGCCAGCACCGGAACAGGGATCGGTGCTTTCTTT.

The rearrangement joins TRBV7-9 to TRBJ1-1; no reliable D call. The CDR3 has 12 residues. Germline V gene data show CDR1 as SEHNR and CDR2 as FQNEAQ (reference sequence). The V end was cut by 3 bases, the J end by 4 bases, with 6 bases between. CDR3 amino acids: CASSLSSTEAFF. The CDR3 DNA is TGTGCCAGCAGCTTGAGTTCCACTGAAGCTTTCTTT.

The CDR3 is CASKRGVENSPLHF. The CDR3 DNA reads TGTGCCAGCAAACGAGGGGTTGAGAATTCACCCCTCCACTTT. The V and J genes are TRBV27 and TRBJ1-6, with a possible D match to TRBD1 (5 bases). This CDR3 has 14 residues. Germline V gene sequence: CDR1 MNHEY, CDR2 SMNVEV (reference sequence). V lost 7 bases and J lost 7, with 14 bases in between.

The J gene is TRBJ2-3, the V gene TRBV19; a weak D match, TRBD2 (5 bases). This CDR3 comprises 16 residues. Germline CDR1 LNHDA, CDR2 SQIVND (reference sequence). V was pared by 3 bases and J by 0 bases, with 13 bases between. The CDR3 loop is CASSMGAVPSTDTQYF. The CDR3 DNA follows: TGTGCCAGTAGTATGGGAGCGGTGCCTAGCACAGATACGCAGTATTTT. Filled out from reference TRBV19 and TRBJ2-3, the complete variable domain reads DGGITQSPKYLFRKEGQNVTLSCEQNLNHDAMYWYRQDPGQGLRLIYYSQIVNDFQKGDIAEGYSVSREKKESFPLTVTSAQKNPTAFYLCASSMGAVPSTDTQYFGPGTRLTVL.

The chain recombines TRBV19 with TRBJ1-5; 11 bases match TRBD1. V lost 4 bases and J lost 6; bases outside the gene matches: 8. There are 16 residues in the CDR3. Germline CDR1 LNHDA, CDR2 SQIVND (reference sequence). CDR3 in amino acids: CASSTQPGQGGQPQHF. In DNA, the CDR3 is TGTGCCAGTAGTACCCAACCGGGACAGGGGGGTCAGCCCCAGCATTTT.

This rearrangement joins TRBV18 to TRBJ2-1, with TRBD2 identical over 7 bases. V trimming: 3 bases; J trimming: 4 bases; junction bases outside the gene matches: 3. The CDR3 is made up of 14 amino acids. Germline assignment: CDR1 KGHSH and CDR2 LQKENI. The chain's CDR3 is CASSPSSGYNEQFF. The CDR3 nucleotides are TGTGCCAGCTCACCGTCTAGCGGATACAATGAGCAGTTCTTC.

CDR3 in DNA: TGTGCCAGTAGGGGGACTGTGGAGACCCAGTACTTC. It encodes CASRGTVETQYF. The chain couples TRBV19 to TRBJ2-5; D may be TRBD2 (6 bases). This CDR3 has 12 amino acids. V lost 6 bases to trimming and J lost 5 bases, with 10 bases between them. Germline V gene lookup returns CDR1 LNHDA and CDR2 SQIVND (reference sequence).

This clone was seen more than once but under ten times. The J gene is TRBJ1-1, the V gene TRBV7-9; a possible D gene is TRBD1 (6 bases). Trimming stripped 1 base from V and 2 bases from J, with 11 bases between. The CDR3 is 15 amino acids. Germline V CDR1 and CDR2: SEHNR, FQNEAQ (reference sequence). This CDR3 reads CASSLGTVTNTEAFF. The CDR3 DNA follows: TGTGCCAGCAGCTTAGGGACAGTTACAAACACTGAAGCTTTCTTT.